The 4 T cell receptor beta chains below were found in one sample sequenced in a study of blood T cell repertoires in COVID-19. TCRdb's copy holds only in-frame clones and misses some; the assay was immunoSEQ multiplex PCR. The sample contains some 19,000 clones, 75% to 90% of which appear only once. Material for sequencing was peripheral blood. These receptors were taken from a man between 60 and 75 years old with active COVID-19.

V gene TRBV11-2 combines with J gene TRBJ2-1; TRBD2 agrees at 16 bases. CDR1 is SGHAT, CDR2 FQNNGV, per germline. The J segment lost 4 bases and the V segment lost 6 bases, leaving 9 bases of the junction unmatched. The CDR3 runs to 18 residues. The CDR3 bases are TGTGCCAGCAGTAGCGGGACTAGCGGGAGGGCGCGTTACAATGAGCAGTTCTTC. It codes for CASSSGTSGRARYNEQFF.

J is TRBJ1-2 and V is TRBV12-5, with no clear D. Germline CDR1 and CDR2: LGHNT and FRNRAP. The CDR3 consists of 13 residues. V lost 0 bases and J lost 8, with 10 bases in between. The CDR3 DNA reads as TGTGCTAGTGGTTTGGTAGCCTCCGGGGGCTACACCTTC. This codes for CASGLVASGGYTF.

This clone was seen a single time. V gene TRBV3-1 (or the pseudogene TRBV3-2) combines with J gene TRBJ2-3; 12 bases map to TRBD2. Germline values: CDR1 LGHDT, CDR2 YNNKEL (reference sequence). The V segment lost 7 bases and the J segment 0 bases; nucleotides outside the gene matches: 8. The CDR3 runs to 17 residues. The CDR3 nucleotides read TGTGCCAGCACCCTAGCGGGGGGGAAGGGGAGCACAGATACGCAGTATTTT. Translating it yields CASTLAGGKGSTDTQYF.

This chain links TRBV5-6 with TRBJ1-2; the D is unclear. From germline, CDR1 is SGHDT and CDR2 YYEEEE. V was pared by 4 bases and J by 7 bases, with 14 bases between. The CDR3 sequence is 13 residues long. The CDR3 sequence: CASSLGRRSGYTF. Here the CDR3 DNA reads TGTGCCAGCAGCCTGGGCCGTAGGAGTGGCTACACCTTC.